The 31 T cell receptor beta chains reported below all come from one sample, sequenced in a study of OX40 agonist ivuxolimab in advanced cancers. TCRdb's table, derived via immunoSEQ multiplex PCR, lists solely in-frame clones and lacks some. The sample yields some 40,000 clones, about nine tenths seen once. The sequenced sample was CD4+ or CD8+ T cells sorted from blood, obtained in a trial of the OX40 agonist ivuxolimab. The receptor source for this set is an adult with an advanced solid tumor such as melanoma, head and neck, liver or kidney cancer.

The chain has TRBV7-2 and TRBJ1-1, with 11 bases lining up with TRBD1. Losses at the gene ends were 5 bases for V and 5 bases for J; bases not matched to a gene: 4. Germline V gives CDR1 SGHTA, CDR2 FQGNSA. This CDR3 has 14 residues. The CDR3 coding sequence is TGTGCCAGCAGCCCGGACAGGGGGCTAACTGAAGCTTTCTTT. Its protein is CASSPDRGLTEAFF.

The chain couples TRBV19 to TRBJ2-7; 7 bases align to TRBD1. V dropped 8 bases and J dropped 6; count of bases not matched to a gene: 4. CDR1 is LNHDA, CDR2 SQIVND, per germline (reference sequence). The CDR3 consists of 11 residues. The CDR3 DNA sequence: TGTGCCAGTCGACAGGGCGGCGAGCAGTACTTC. This encodes CASRQGGEQYF. Looking up the rest from reference TRBV19 and TRBJ2-7 gives the full variable domain: DGGITQSPKYLFRKEGQNVTLSCEQNLNHDAMYWYRQDPGQGLRLIYYSQIVNDFQKGDIAEGYSVSREKKESFPLTVTSAQKNPTAFYLCASRQGGEQYFGPGTRLTVT.

The chain uses TRBV7-6 and TRBJ2-7; D uncertain. Trimming took off 2 bases at V and 4 bases at J, with 15 bases between the two ends. The CDR3 contains 15 residues. Germline V gene sequence: CDR1 SGHVS, CDR2 FNYEAQ. CDR3 in amino acids: CASSLSIGGLYEQYF. The DNA for the CDR3 is TGTGCCAGCAGCTTAAGTATCGGTGGGCTGTACGAGCAGTACTTC.

The rearrangement links TRBV19 to TRBJ2-2; perhaps TRBD1 as D (6 bases). The CDR3 length is 17 residues. Germline values: CDR1 LNHDA, CDR2 SQIVND (reference sequence). V was cut by 4 bases and J by 8 bases, with 23 bases left in between. This chain's CDR3 is CASSKMGHGMDGGELFF. The CDR3 coding sequence is TGTGCCAGTAGTAAGATGGGACATGGTATGGACGGGGGGGAGCTGTTTTTT.

The chain has TRBV15 and TRBJ2-5; no clear D gene. V gave up 0 bases and J gave up 5 bases, with 16 bases separating them. The CDR3 consists of 16 residues. Per germline, CDR1 LNHNV and CDR2 YYDKDF (reference sequence). The DNA of the CDR3 is TGTGCCACCAGCAGAGATAATCTCGGCGGTAGGGAGACCCAGTACTTC. The encoded protein is CATSRDNLGGRETQYF.

The rearrangement links TRBV7-9 to TRBJ2-7; D is unresolved. The CDR3 totals 13 residues. Germline-derived CDR1 and CDR2 are SEHNR and FQNEAQ (reference sequence). The V gene lost 5 bases and the J gene lost 2 bases, with 10 bases spanning the gap. The CDR3 DNA follows: TGTGCCAGCAGCATTAGTACCCCCTACGAGCAGTACTTC. Translation gives CASSISTPYEQYF.

The rearrangement links TRBV29-1 to TRBJ1-1, with TRBD1 as a possible D gene (5 bases). The length of the CDR3 is 13 residues. The V and J ends lost 2 bases and 3 bases respectively, with 10 bases between them. The V gene's germline CDR1 is SQVTM and CDR2 ANQGSEA. Here the CDR3 reads CSVESRGYTEAFF. CDR3 in DNA: TGCAGCGTTGAATCAAGGGGTTACACTGAAGCTTTCTTT. The variable domain in full, with the rest retrieved from reference TRBV29-1 and TRBJ1-1, is SAVISQKPSRDICQRGTSLTIQCQVDSQVTMMFWYRQQPGQSLTLIATANQGSEATYESGFVIDKFPISRPNLTFSTLTVSNMSPEDSSIYLCSVESRGYTEAFFGQGTRLTVV.

The chain is built from TRBV19 and TRBJ1-5, with D maybe TRBD1 (6 bases). This CDR3 has 14 amino acids. Germline CDR1 and CDR2: LNHDA and SQIVND (reference sequence). V was pared by 8 bases and J by 5 bases, with 16 bases between. Here the CDR3 reads CASGHRALYQPQHF. CDR3 coding DNA: TGTGCCAGTGGACACAGGGCGTTATATCAGCCCCAGCATTTT.

The J gene is TRBJ1-4, the V gene TRBV11-3; D is possibly TRBD1 (5 bases). The CDR3 is 15 residues long. V dropped 3 bases and J dropped 7 bases, with 15 bases sitting between them. The germline V gene has CDR1 SGHNT and CDR2 YENEEA. This chain's CDR3 is CASSFSTGTSEKLFF. DNA of the CDR3: TGTGCCAGCAGCTTCTCCACCGGGACCTCTGAAAAACTGTTTTTT.

The rearrangement links TRBV19 to TRBJ2-1; tentatively, D is TRBD1 or TRBD2 (6 bases each). This CDR3 contains 12 residues. The V and J ends lost 6 bases and 11 bases respectively, with 14 bases between them. CDR1 and CDR2 from the germline V gene are LNHDA and SQIVND (reference sequence). CDR3 region: CASSIGGAKQFF. The CDR3 DNA reads TGTGCCAGTAGCATCGGGGGCGCCAAGCAGTTCTTC.

This rearrangement joins TRBV10-1 to TRBJ2-2, with D hard to call. Germline CDR1 reads WNHNN; CDR2 reads SYGVQD (reference sequence). The V end lost 3 bases, the J end lost 3 bases, and 5 bases lay between the germline ends. CDR3 length: 13 residues. CDR3 DNA: TGCGCCAGCAGTGACGGTTACACCGGGGAGCTGTTTTTT. It translates to CASSDGYTGELFF.

The V gene is TRBV29-1, the J gene TRBJ1-2; D perhaps matches TRBD1 (6 bases). The CDR3 has 14 residues. Germline CDR1 SQVTM, CDR2 ANQGSEA. Trimming took 6 bases from V and 1 from J, leaving 15 bases between them. CDR3 sequence reads: CSVARQDFNYGYTF. DNA for the CDR3: TGCAGCGTAGCCAGACAGGACTTTAACTATGGCTACACCTTC.

V is TRBV30 and J is TRBJ1-4; D not certain. Germline CDR1 GTSNPN, CDR2 SVGIG (reference sequence). This CDR3 contains 12 residues. With 5 bases removed from V and 3 bases from J, the gap between germline ends came to 7 bases. The CDR3 DNA reads TGTGCCTGGGCAGGATCTAATGAAAAACTGTTTTTT. Translating gives CAWAGSNEKLFF. The whole variable domain, filled in from reference TRBV30 and TRBJ1-4, reads SQTIHQWPATLVQPVGSPLSLECTVEGTSNPNLYWYRQAAGRGLQLLFYSVGIGQISSEVPQNLSASRPQDRQFILSSKKLLLSDSGFYLCAWAGSNEKLFFGSGTQLSVL.

This sequence joins TRBV11-2 and TRBJ1-1; D not certain. This CDR3 comprises 15 residues. V was shortened by 3 bases and J by 7 bases, with 18 bases between the two germline ends. Germline V gene data show CDR1 as SGHAT and CDR2 as FQNNGV. The DNA of the CDR3 is TGTGCCAGCAGCTTTGGGCATCCGACCTCAGGTGAAGCTTTCTTT. Amino acid sequence: CASSFGHPTSGEAFF.

CDR3 in amino acids: CASSASGLDDEQFF. DNA of the CDR3: TGTGCCAGCAGTGCCTCGGGGTTAGATGATGAGCAGTTCTTC. The chain carries TRBV28 and TRBJ2-1, with D maybe TRBD2 (5 bases). This CDR3 has 14 amino acids. The germline CDR1 and CDR2 sequences are MDHEN and SYDVKM. V lost 5 bases to trimming and J lost 8 bases, with 16 bases between them.

The J gene is TRBJ2-5, the V gene TRBV14; 9 bases map to TRBD2. Per the germline V gene, CDR1 is SGHDN and CDR2 is FVKESK. This CDR3 has 16 residues. Germline trimming cut 0 bases from V and 1 base from J; bases unmatched to any gene: 3. The CDR3 protein is CASSQEPSGAQETQYF. DNA for the CDR3: TGTGCCAGCAGCCAAGAGCCTAGCGGGGCCCAAGAGACCCAGTACTTC.

The chain has TRBV11-3 and TRBJ2-7; 8 positions agree with TRBD1. CDR3 length: 13 residues. Trimming at V came to 1 base and at J to 6 bases, leaving 2 bases not matched to a gene. CDR1 and CDR2 from the germline V gene are SGHNT and YENEEA. The CDR3 DNA sequence: TGTGCCAGCAGCTTAGTGACAGGGGTCGAGCAGTACTTC. Its translation is CASSLVTGVEQYF.

This sequence joins TRBV2 and TRBJ1-5; possibly TRBD1 for D (5 bases). Germline-derived CDR1 and CDR2 are SNHLY and FYNNEI. The CDR3 contains 17 residues. Trimming removed 0 bases at V and 5 bases at J, with 17 bases between. CDR3 in amino acids: CASSEALGTEKDQPQHF. Written as DNA, the CDR3 is TGTGCCAGCAGTGAAGCGCTTGGGACGGAGAAGGATCAGCCCCAGCATTTT. The whole variable domain, filled in from reference TRBV2 and TRBJ1-5, reads EPEVTQTPSHQVTQMGQEVILRCVPISNHLYFYWYRQILGQKVEFLVSFYNNEISEKSEIFDDQFSVERPDGSNFTLKIRSTKLEDSAMYFCASSEALGTEKDQPQHFGDGTRLSIL.

This rearrangement joins TRBV6-5 to TRBJ2-1; 7 nucleotides line up with TRBD2. The V gene end was trimmed by 6 bases and the J gene end by 7 bases; junction bases not matched to a gene: 9. From germline, CDR1 is MNHEY and CDR2 SVGAGI. There are 14 residues in the CDR3. CDR3 sequence: CASSRSGTINEQFF. CDR3 in DNA: TGTGCCAGCAGCAGATCAGGGACTATAAATGAGCAGTTCTTC.

The table lists this clone with a count of one. A junction boundary mismatches the germline segment, possibly from a read error. The chain couples TRBV30 to TRBJ1-2; D remains unclear. The germline V gene has CDR1 GTSNPN and CDR2 SVGIG (reference sequence). The CDR3 sequence is 10 residues long. The CDR3 region is CAWSVPDLSF. In DNA form, the CDR3 reads TGTGCCTGGAGTGTACCCGACCTCTCCTTC.

The rearrangement joins TRBV9 to TRBJ2-3, with 7 bases fitting TRBD2. V lost 0 bases, J lost 2 bases, and 3 bases stayed unmatched. Germline values: CDR1 SGDLS, CDR2 YYNGEE. This CDR3 is 15 amino acids long. The CDR3 DNA follows: TGTGCCAGCAGCGTAGGGGAGGGGAACACAGATACGCAGTATTTT. It encodes CASSVGEGNTDTQYF. The whole variable domain, filled in from reference TRBV9 and TRBJ2-3, reads DSGVTQTPKHLITATGQRVTLRCSPRSGDLSVYWYQQSLDQGLQFLIQYYNGEERAKGNILERFSAQQFPDLHSELNLSSLELGDSALYFCASSVGEGNTDTQYFGPGTRLTVL.

The chain combines TRBV10-2 with TRBJ2-7, with TRBD2 as a possible D gene (5 bases). CDR1 WSHSY and CDR2 SAAADI come from the germline V gene. The CDR3 extends over 13 amino acids. V was pared by 0 bases and J by 12 bases, with 15 bases between. CDR3 in amino acids: CASSESIGIERYF. The DNA for the CDR3 is TGCGCCAGCAGTGAGTCGATCGGGATAGAACGGTACTTC.

The chain recombines TRBV19 with TRBJ2-2; 7 positions match TRBD2. There are 15 residues in the CDR3. The germline gives CDR1 LNHDA, CDR2 SQIVND (reference sequence). With 1 base clipped from V and 5 bases from J, the junction kept 4 bases outside the gene matches. As DNA, the CDR3 is TGTGCCAGTAGTATAGGCGGGAGTGGTACCGGGGAGCTGTTTTTT. Its protein product is CASSIGGSGTGELFF.

The chain joins TRBV19 to TRBJ1-1; the D is unclear. The V end lost 3 bases, the J end lost 3 bases, and 29 bases lay between the germline ends. Germline lookup yields CDR1 LNHDA and CDR2 SQIVND (reference sequence). The CDR3 consists of 20 residues. CDR3 sequence (DNA): TGTGCCAGTAGTATTGGAACAGTACCCATAAGGAGTTGGGAAGACACTGAAGCTTTCTTT. Residues: CASSIGTVPIRSWEDTEAFF. The full variable domain, rest sourced from reference TRBV19 and TRBJ1-1, is DGGITQSPKYLFRKEGQNVTLSCEQNLNHDAMYWYRQDPGQGLRLIYYSQIVNDFQKGDIAEGYSVSREKKESFPLTVTSAQKNPTAFYLCASSIGTVPIRSWEDTEAFFGQGTRLTVV.

This clone occurred once. The gene calls are TRBV5-8 and TRBJ1-5; D remains unclear. The CDR3 runs 14 residues. V was cut by 4 bases and J by 0 bases, with 8 bases left in between. CDR1 SGHTS and CDR2 YDEGEE come from the germline V gene. Written as DNA, the CDR3 is TGTGCCAGCAGCACCGGCGGTAGCAATCAGCCCCAGCATTTT. Amino acids: CASSTGGSNQPQHF.

The table lists this clone with a count of one. V usage is TRBV27 and J usage is TRBJ2-2; the D is unclear. This CDR3 is 18 amino acids long. With 2 bases removed from V and 6 bases from J, the gap between germline ends came to 22 bases. The germline gives CDR1 MNHEY, CDR2 SMNVEV (reference sequence). CDR3 coding DNA: TGTGCCAGCAGTTTAACCATCTTGAGTAGGGCTGGCGCCGGGGAGCTGTTTTTT. As protein: CASSLTILSRAGAGELFF.

A few counts support this clone. The chain has TRBV6-4 and TRBJ2-5; D not certain. Germline V CDR1 and CDR2: MRHNA, SNTAGT. V was trimmed by 4 bases and J by 1 base, leaving 7 bases between them. This CDR3 has 13 amino acids. Written as DNA, the CDR3 is TGTGCCAGCAGTGCCAGCGCCCAAGAGACCCAGTACTTC. Protein: CASSASAQETQYF.

V gene TRBV25-1 combines with J gene TRBJ2-2, with TRBD2 as a possible D gene (5 bases). The CDR3 totals 15 residues. Germline CDR1 and CDR2: MGHDK and SYGVNS. Trimming took off 0 bases at V and 5 bases at J, with 10 bases between the two ends. The CDR3 reads CASSEYIGGTGELFF. Here the CDR3 DNA reads TGTGCCAGCAGTGAATATATAGGAGGAACCGGGGAGCTGTTTTTT.

The rearrangement links TRBV29-1 to TRBJ2-7, with 9 bases identical to TRBD2. This CDR3 is built from 14 residues. The V gene's germline CDR1 is SQVTM and CDR2 ANQGSEA. Unmatched junction bases numbered 9, after V lost 5 bases and J lost 4 bases. The DNA of the CDR3 is TGCAGCGTTAAAGGGGCGGGAGGGATGTACGAGCAGTACTTC. This codes for CSVKGAGGMYEQYF.

This clone was seen just once. The gene calls are TRBV28 and TRBJ2-4; TRBD1 aligns across 11 bases. Germline V lookup: CDR1 MDHEN, CDR2 SYDVKM. The CDR3 has 16 residues. The J segment lost 4 bases and the V segment lost 5 bases, leaving 7 bases of the junction unmatched. CDR3 sequence reads: CASSGDRGGLKNIQYF. Written as DNA, the CDR3 is TGTGCCAGCAGTGGGGACAGGGGGGGACTGAAAAACATTCAGTACTTC.

This clone was counted between two and nine times. The genes are TRBV10-2 and TRBJ2-7; the D is unclear. CDR3 length: 13 amino acids. Germline V lookup: CDR1 WSHSY, CDR2 SAAADI. Trimming took 7 bases from V and 2 from J, leaving 12 bases between them. CDR3 bases: TGCGCCAGCATTTCCGCGGAGACCTACGAGCAGTACTTC. Its protein is CASISAETYEQYF.